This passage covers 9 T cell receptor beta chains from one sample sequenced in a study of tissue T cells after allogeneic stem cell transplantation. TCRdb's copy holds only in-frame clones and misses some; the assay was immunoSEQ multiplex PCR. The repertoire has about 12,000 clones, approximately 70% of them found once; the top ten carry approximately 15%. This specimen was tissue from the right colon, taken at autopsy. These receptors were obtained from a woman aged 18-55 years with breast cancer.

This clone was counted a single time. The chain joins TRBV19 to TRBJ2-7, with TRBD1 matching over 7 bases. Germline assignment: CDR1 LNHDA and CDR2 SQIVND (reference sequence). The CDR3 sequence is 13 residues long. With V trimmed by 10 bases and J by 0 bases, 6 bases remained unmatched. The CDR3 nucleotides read TGTGCCACTGGGACAGATTACTCCTACGAGCAGTACTTC. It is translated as CATGTDYSYEQYF.

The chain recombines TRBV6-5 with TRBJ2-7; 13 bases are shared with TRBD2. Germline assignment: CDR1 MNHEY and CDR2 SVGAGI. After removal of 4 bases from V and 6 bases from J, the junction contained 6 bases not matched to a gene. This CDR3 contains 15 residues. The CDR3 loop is CASSSPGTSGVEQYF. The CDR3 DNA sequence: TGTGCCAGCAGTTCCCCAGGGACTAGCGGGGTCGAGCAGTACTTC.

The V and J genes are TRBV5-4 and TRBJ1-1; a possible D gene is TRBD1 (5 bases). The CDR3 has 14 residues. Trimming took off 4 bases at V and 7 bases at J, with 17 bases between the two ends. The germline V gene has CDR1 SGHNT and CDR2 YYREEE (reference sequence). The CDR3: CASSIVRGSSEAFF. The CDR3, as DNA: TGTGCCAGCAGCATCGTTCGGGGGAGCAGTGAAGCTTTCTTT.

As DNA, the CDR3 is TGCGCCAGCAGCTCAAATACAGGGGAAGGGACCCAGTACTTC. This translates into CASSSNTGEGTQYF. The chain employs TRBV5-1 and TRBJ2-5; 7 bases are a match to TRBD1. Germline V CDR1 and CDR2: SGHRS, YFSETQ. The CDR3 runs to 14 residues. Trimming took 3 bases from V and 7 from J; bases not matched to a gene: 9.

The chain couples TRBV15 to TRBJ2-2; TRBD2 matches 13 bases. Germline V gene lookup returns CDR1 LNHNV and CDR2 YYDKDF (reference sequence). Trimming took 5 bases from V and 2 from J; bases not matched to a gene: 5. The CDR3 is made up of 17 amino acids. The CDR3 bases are TGTGCCACCAGCGCACCGGGACTAGCGGGAAACACCGGGGAGCTGTTTTTT. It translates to CATSAPGLAGNTGELFF.

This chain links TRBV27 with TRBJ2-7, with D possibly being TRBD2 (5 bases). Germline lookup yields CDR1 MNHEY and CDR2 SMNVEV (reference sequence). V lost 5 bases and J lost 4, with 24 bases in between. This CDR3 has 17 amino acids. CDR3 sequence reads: CASSPRPGGLPDYEQYF. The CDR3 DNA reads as TGTGCCAGCAGTCCCCGACCCGGCGGACTTCCGGATTACGAGCAGTACTTC.

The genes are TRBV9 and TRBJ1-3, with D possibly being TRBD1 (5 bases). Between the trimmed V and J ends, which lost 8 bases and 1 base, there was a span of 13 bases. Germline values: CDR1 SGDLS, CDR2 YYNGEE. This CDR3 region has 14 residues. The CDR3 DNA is TGTGCCAGTTGTGCAGGGCAATCTGGAAACACCATATATTTT. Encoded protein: CASCAGQSGNTIYF.

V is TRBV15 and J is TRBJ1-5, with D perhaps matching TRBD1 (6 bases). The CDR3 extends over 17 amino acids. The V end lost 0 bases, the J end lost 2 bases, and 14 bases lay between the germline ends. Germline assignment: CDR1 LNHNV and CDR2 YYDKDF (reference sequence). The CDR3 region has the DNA TGTGCCACCAGCAGAGATAGGGGGGGCGGTGGCAATCAGCCCCAGCATTTT. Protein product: CATSRDRGGGGNQPQHF.

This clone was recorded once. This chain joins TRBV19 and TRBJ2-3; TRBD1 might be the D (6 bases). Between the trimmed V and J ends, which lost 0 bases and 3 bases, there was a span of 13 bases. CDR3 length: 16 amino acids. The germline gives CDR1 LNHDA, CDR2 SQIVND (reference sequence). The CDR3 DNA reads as TGTGCCAGTAGTATAGATGTGGGCAGGGGTACAGATACGCAGTATTTT. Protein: CASSIDVGRGTDTQYF. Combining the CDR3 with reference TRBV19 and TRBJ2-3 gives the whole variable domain DGGITQSPKYLFRKEGQNVTLSCEQNLNHDAMYWYRQDPGQGLRLIYYSQIVNDFQKGDIAEGYSVSREKKESFPLTVTSAQKNPTAFYLCASSIDVGRGTDTQYFGPGTRLTVL.